This T cell receptor beta chain was sequenced during a study of cytomegalovirus exposure and HLA in healthy donors. This PCR relied on a set of 60 Vbeta primers and 13 Jbeta primers. TCRdb keeps only in-frame clones here, not all; method: immunoSEQ multiplex PCR. The repertoire consists of around 61,000 clones, with around 85% occurring once and the leading ten covering 1.5% to 2%. Germline CDR1 SGHRS, CDR2 YFSETQ. The V segment lost 4 bases and the J segment 0 bases; nucleotides outside the gene matches: 8. This CDR3 region has 17 residues. V is TRBV5-1 and J is TRBJ1-4; 8 bases map to TRBD1. The clonotype was recovered from a man between 35 and 55 years old in good health and CMV-seronegative. Material: PBMCs. In DNA form, the CDR3 reads TGCGCCAGCAGCCCCGACAGGGGCCCCGCAACTAATGAAAAACTGTTTTTT. This gives the protein CASSPDRGPATNEKLFF.